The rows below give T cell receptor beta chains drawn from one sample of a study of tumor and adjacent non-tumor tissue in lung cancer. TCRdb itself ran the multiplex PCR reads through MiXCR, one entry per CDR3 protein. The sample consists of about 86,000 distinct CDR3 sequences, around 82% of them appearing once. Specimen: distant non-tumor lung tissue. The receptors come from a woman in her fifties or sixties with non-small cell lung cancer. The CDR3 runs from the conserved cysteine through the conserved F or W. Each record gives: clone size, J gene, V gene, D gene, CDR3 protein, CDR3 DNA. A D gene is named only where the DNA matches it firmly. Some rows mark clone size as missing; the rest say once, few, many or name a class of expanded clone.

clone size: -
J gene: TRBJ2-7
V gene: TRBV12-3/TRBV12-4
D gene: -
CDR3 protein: CASNLALRGLENEQYF
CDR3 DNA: TGTGCCAGCAATTTAGCGCTAAGGGGACTGGAAAACGAGCAGTACTTC

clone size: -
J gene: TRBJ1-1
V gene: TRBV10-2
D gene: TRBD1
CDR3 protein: CASSESRQGWGEAFF
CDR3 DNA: TGCGCCAGCAGTGAGTCCCGACAGGGGTGGGGAGAAGCTTTCTTT

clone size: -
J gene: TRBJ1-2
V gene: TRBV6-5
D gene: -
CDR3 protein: CATQRGMDGYTF
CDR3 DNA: TGTGCCACTCAGAGAGGTATGGACGGCTACACTTTC

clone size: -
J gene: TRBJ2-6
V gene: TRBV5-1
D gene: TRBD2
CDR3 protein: CASSLVTDIRLAASGANVLTF
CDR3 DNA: TGCGCCAGCAGCTTGGTGACGGACATTCGACTAGCCGCATCTGGGGCCAACGTCCTGACTTTC

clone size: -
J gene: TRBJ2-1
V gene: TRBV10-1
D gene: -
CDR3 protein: CANSESTLPGPYEQFF
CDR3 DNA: TGTGCCAACAGTGAGTCAACCCTCCCAGGTCCCTACGAGCAGTTCTTC

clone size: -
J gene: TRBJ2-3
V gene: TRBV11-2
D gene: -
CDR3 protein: CTSSLDRDKRIPPYEQYF
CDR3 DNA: TGTACCAGCAGCTTAGATCGGGACAAGCGAATCCCCCCCTACGAGCAGTACTTT

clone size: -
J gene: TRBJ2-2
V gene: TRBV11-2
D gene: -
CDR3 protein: CASNTTRRRDGELFF
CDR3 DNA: TGTGCCAGCAATACTACACGGAGGCGCGACGGGGAGCTGTTTTTT

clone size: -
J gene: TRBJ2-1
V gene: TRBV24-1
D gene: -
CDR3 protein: CATSDRTGLKQFF
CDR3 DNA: TGTGCCACCAGTGATCGAACAGGGCTTAAGCAGTTCTTC

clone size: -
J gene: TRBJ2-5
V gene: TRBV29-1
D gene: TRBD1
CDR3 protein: CNVFDRGETQYF
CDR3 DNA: TGCAATGTATTCGACAGGGGAGAGACCCAGTACTTC

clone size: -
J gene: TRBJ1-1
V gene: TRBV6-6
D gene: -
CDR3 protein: CASSFKGQVNTETFF
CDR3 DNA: TGTGCCAGCAGTTTTAAGGGGCAGGTGAACACTGAAACTTTCTTT

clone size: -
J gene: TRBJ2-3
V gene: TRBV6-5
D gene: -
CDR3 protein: CASSPSRPRAADTQYF
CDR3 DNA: TGTGCCAGTAGTCCCTCGCGGCCGAGAGCGGCAGATACGCAGTATTTT

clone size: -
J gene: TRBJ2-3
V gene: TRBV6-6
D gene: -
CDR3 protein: CTSTEDSTIDAQYF
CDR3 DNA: TGTACCAGCACCGAAGATAGTACCATAGATGCGCAGTATTTT

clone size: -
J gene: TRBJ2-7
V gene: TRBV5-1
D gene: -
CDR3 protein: CASMPVGLRVRDYEQYF
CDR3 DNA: TGCGCCAGCATGCCGGTTGGACTGAGGGTTCGGGACTACGAGCAGTACTTC

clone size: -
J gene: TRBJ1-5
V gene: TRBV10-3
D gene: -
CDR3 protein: CTIQVYSNQPQHF
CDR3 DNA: TGTACCATCCAGGTGTATAGCAATCAGCCCCAGCATTTT

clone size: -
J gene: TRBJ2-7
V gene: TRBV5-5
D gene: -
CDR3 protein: CASSPREAGTSTYEQYF
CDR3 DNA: TGTGCCAGCAGCCCAAGGGAGGCCGGGACATCTACCTACGAGCAGTACTTT

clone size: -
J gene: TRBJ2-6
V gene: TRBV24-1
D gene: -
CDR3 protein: CATSSGVNVLTF
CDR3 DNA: TGTGCCACCAGCTCTGGGGTCAACGTCCTGACTTTC

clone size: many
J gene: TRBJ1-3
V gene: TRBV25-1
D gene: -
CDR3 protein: CASSDRVGNTIYF
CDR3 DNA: TGTGCCAGCAGTGACAGGGTTGGGAACACCATATATTTT

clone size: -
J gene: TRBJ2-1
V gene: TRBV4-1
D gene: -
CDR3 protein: CASSPEPRYNEQFF
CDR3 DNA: TGCGCCAGCAGCCCCGAACCGAGGTACAATGAGCAGTTCTTC

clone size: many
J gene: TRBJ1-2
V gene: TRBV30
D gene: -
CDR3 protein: CAWSGFSEGYTF
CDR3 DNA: TGTGCCTGGAGTGGGTTCTCAGAAGGCTACACCTTC

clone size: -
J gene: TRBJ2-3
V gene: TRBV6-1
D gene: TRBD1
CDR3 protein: CASSSTGGRDTHYF
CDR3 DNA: TGTGCCAGCAGTAGCACAGGGGGCCGTGATACGCACTATTTT

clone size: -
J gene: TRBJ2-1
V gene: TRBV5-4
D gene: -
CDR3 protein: CVSTNRGLSSEQFF
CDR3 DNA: TGTGTCAGCACGAACCGAGGACTTAGCAGTGAGCAGTTCTTC

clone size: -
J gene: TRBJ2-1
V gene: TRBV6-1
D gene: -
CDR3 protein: CASSVAGNEQFF
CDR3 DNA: TGTGCCAGCAGTGTGGCAGGAAATGAGCAGTTCTTC

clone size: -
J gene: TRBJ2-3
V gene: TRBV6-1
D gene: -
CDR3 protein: CASSERWDTRYF
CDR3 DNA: TGTGCCAGCAGTGAGAGGTGGGATACACGGTATTTT

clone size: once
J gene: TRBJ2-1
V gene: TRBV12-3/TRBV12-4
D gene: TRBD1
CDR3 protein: CDSSGRGQGWAARYNEQFF
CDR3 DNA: TGTGACAGCAGCGGCCGGGGACAGGGCTGGGCGGCCCGCTACAATGAGCAGTTCTTC

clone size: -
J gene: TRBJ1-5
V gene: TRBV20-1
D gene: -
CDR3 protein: CSVLQGSSNQPQHF
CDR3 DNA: TGCAGTGTCTTACAGGGAAGTAGCAATCAACCCCAGCATTTT

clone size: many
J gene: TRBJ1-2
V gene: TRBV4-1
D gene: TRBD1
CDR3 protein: CASSQEPPTGTFNYGYTF
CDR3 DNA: TGCGCCAGCAGCCAAGAGCCACCGACAGGGACTTTTAACTATGGCTACACCTTC

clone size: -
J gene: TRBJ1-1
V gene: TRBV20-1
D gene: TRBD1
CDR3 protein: CSVFGTGFSAFF
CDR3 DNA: TGCAGTGTTTTTGGGACAGGGTTTTCGGCTTTCTTT

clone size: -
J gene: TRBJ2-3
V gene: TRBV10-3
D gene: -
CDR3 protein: CAISDQSRNNSDTQYF
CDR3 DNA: TGTGCCATCAGTGACCAATCCCGGAACAACTCAGATACGCAGTATTTT

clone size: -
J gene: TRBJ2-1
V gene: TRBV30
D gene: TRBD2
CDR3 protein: CAWSIGLVGFSYNEQLF
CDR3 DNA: TGTGCCTGGAGTATCGGACTAGTGGGTTTCTCCTACAATGAGCAGTTATTC

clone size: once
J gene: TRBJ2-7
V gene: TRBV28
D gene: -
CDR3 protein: CASSSSGGGHVKYF
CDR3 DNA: TGTGCCAGCAGTTCGTCGGGGGGCGGACACGTGAAGTACTTC

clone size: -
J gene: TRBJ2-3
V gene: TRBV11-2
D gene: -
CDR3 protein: CASGLWGQLPTDTKYF
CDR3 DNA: TGTGCCAGCGGCTTGTGGGGCCAGCTACCGACAGATACGAAGTATTTT

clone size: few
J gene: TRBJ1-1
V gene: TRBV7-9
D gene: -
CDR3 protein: CASSLAAAGHSTEAFF
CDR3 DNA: TGTGCCAGCAGCTTAGCTGCCGCTGGGCATAGCACTGAAGCTTTCTTT

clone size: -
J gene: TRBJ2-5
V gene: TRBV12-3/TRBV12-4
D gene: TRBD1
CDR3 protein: CASSLRPLGNGTEETQYF
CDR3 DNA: TGTGCCAGCAGTTTACGACCCTTAGGGAATGGGACAGAAGAGACCCAATACTTC

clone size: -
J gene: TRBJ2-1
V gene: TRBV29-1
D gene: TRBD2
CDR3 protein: CNVEEAAGGSPTNEQFF
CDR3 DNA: TGCAACGTTGAGGAAGCCGCGGGAGGGTCTCCTACGAATGAACAGTTCTTC

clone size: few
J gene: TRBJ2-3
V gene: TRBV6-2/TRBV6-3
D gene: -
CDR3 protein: CASSYRGVTDALYF
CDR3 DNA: TGTGCCAGCAGCTATAGGGGTGTCACAGATGCGCTGTATTTT

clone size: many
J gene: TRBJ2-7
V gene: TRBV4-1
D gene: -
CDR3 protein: CASSPPPVGLTPYEQYF
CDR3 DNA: TGCGCCAGCAGCCCTCCCCCTGTTGGGTTGACTCCCTACGAGCAGTACTTC

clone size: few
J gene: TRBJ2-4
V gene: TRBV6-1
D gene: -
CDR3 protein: CARSEGSENIQYF
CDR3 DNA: TGTGCCAGGAGTGAGGGATCGGAGAACATTCAGTACTTC

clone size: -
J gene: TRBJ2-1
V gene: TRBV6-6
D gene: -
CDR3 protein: CASSSPSWHEQLF
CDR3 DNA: TGTGCCAGCAGTTCCCCTAGCTGGCATGAACAGTTATTC

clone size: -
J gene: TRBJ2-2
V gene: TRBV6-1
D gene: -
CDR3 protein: CVSSEGRGHAGELFF
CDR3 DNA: TGTGTCAGCAGTGAAGGCAGAGGGCACGCCGGGGAGCTGTTTTTT

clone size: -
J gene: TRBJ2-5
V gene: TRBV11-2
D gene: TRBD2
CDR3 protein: CASNLGTSGKETQYF
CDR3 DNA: TGTGCCAGCAACTTAGGGACTAGCGGGAAGGAGACCCAGTACTTC

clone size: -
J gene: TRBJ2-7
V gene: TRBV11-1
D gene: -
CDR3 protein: CTSSSRRTSYEQYF
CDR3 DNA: TGTACCAGCAGCTCTCGACGGACTTCCTACGAGCAGTATTTC

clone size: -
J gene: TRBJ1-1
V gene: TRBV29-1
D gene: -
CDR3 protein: CDVEGTPTALDAEALF
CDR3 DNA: TGCGACGTTGAAGGGACCCCGACCGCTTTAGACGCTGAAGCTTTATTT

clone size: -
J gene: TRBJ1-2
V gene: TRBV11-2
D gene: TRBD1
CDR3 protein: CVSSPTGEASYGYTF
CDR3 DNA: TGTGTCAGCAGCCCGACAGGGGAAGCTAGCTATGGCTACACCTTC

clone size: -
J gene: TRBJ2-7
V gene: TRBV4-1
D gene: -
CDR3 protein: CASGHSEGAYEQYF
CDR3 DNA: TGCGCCAGCGGCCATTCAGAGGGGGCCTACGAGCAGTACTTC

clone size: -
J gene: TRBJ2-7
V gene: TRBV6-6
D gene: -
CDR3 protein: CASITGTGSYEQYF
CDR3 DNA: TGTGCCAGCATCACCGGGACTGGTTCTTACGAGCAGTACTTC

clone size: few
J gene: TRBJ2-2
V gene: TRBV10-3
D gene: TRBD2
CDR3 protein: CVISVLAANTGGLFF
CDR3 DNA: TGTGTCATCAGTGTACTAGCGGCGAACACCGGGGGGCTGTTTTTT

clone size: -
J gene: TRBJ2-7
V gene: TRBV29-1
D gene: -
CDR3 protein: CSVFGISPYEQYF
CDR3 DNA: TGCAGTGTTTTCGGGATCTCACCTTACGAGCAGTACTTC

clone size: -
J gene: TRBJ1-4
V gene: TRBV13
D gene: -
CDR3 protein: CASSLRFQGSEKLFF
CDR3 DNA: TGTGCCAGCAGCTTACGATTCCAGGGAAGTGAAAAACTGTTTTTT

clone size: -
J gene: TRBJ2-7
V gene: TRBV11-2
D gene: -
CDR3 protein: CASSQTETPYEQYF
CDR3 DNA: TGTGCCAGCAGCCAGACGGAAACTCCCTACGAGCAGTACTTC

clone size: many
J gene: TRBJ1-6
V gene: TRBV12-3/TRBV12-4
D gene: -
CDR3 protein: CASSPGIGALHF
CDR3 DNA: TGTGCCAGCAGCCCGGGGATTGGGGCCCTCCACTTT